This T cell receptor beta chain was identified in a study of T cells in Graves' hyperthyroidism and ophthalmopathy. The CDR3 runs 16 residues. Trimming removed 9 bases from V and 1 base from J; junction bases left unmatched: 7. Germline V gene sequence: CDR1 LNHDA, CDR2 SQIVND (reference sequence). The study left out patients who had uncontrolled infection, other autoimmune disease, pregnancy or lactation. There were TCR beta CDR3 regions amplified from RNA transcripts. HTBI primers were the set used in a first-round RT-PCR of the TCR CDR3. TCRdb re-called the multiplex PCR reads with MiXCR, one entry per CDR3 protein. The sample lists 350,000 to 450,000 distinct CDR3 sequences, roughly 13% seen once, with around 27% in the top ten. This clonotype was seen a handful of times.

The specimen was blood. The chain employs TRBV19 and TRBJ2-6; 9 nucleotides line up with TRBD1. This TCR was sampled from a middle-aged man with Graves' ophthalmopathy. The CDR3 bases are TGTGCCAGCAGGGACAGGGTCCGTTCTGGGGCCAACGTCCTGACTTTC. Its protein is CASRDRVRSGANVLTF.